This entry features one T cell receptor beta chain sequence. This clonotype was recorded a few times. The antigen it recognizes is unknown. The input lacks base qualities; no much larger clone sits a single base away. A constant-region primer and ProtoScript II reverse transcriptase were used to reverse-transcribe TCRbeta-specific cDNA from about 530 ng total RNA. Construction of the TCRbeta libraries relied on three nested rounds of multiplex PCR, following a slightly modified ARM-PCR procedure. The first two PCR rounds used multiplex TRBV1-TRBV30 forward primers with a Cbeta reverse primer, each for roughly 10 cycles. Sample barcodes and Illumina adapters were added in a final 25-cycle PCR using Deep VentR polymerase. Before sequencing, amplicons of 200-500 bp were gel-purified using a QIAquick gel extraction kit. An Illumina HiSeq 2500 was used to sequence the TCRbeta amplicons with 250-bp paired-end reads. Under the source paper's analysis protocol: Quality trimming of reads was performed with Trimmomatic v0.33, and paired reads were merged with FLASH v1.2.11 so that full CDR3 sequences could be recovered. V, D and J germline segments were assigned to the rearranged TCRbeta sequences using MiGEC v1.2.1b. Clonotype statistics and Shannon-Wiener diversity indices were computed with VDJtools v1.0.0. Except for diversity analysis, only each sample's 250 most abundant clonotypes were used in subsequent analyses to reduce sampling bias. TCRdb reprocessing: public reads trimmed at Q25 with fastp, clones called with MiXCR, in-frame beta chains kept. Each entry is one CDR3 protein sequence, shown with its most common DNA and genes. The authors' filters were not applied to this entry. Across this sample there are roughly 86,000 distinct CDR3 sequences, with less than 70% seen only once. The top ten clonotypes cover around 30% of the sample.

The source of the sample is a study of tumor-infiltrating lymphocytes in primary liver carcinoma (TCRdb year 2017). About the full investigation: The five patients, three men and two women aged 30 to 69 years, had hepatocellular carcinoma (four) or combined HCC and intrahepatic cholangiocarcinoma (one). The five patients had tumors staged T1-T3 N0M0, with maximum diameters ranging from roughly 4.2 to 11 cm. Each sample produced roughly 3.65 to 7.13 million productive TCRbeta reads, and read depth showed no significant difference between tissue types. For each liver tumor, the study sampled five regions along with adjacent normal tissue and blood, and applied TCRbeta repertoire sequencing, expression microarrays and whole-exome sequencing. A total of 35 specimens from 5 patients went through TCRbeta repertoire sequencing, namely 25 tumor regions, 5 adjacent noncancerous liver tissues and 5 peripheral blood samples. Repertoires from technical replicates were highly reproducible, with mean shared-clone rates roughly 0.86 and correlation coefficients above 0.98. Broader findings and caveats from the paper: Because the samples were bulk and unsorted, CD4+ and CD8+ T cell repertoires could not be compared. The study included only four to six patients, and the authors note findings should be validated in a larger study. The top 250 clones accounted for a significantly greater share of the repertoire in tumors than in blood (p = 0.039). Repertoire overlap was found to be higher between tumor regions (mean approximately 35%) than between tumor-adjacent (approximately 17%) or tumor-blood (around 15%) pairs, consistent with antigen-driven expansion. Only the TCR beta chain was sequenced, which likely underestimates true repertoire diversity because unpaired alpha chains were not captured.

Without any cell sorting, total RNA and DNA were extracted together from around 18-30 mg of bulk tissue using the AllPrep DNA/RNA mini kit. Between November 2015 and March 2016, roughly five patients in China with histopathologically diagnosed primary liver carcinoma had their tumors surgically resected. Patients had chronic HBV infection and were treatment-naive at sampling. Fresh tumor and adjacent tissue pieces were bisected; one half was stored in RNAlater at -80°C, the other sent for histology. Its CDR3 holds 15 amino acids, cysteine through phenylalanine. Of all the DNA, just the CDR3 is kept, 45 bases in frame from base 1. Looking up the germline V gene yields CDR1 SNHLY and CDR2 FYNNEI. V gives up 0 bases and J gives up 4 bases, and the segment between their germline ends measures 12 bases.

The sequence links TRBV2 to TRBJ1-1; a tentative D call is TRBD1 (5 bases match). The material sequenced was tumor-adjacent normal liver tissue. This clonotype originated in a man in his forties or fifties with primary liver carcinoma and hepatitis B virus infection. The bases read TGTGCCAGCAGTGAAGCGTTCGGGGGGGTCACTGAAGCTTTCTTT. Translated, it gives CASSEAFGGVTEAFF.